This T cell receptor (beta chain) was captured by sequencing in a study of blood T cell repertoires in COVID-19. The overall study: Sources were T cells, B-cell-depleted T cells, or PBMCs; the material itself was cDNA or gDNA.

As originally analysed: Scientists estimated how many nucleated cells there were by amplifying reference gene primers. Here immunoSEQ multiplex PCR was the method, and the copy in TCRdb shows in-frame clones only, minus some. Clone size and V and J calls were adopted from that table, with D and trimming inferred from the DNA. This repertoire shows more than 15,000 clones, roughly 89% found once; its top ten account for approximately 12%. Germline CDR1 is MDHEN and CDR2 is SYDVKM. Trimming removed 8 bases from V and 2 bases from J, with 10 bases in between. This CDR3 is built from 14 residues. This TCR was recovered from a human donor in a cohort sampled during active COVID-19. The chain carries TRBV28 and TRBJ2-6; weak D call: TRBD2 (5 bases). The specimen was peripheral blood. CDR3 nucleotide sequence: TGTGCCAGCCGCACGGGGACTGGGGCCAACGTCCTGACTTTC. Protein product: CASRTGTGANVLTF.